This T cell receptor beta chain was sequenced in a study of T cell changes during pregnancy in multiple sclerosis. Trimming stripped 3 bases from V and 10 bases from J, with 19 bases between. The CDR3 covers 14 residues. Per germline, CDR1 SGHRS and CDR2 YFSETQ. TCRdb's table, derived via immunoSEQ multiplex PCR, lists solely in-frame clones and lacks some. The sample lists approximately 20,000 clones; around 93% were seen once. This sequence was found in a female donor with multiple sclerosis, enrolled in a pregnancy study. Sequencing was performed on CD4+ T cells from peripheral blood mononuclear cells, taken in the third trimester of pregnancy. The gene calls are TRBV5-1 and TRBJ1-1, with D hard to call. In DNA form, the CDR3 reads TGCGCCAGCAGCTCCATGAGCGGGTTGGTCGGAGCTTTCTTT. Its translation: CASSSMSGLVGAFF.